These 11 T cell receptor beta chains were sequenced from one sample in a study of a mutant IDH1 vaccine in newly diagnosed glioma. These receptors' antigens are unknown. Documented time point: week 47, end of study. Every single dose of the vaccine, 300 ug of mutant IDH1 20-mer peptide, came with topical imiquimod. The repertoire was sequenced with immunoSEQ multiplex PCR; TCRdb's copy has only in-frame clones and lacks some. The repertoire has about 59,000 clones, roughly 87% of them found once; the top ten carry 3.8%. The sample in question was PBMCs, obtained from a glioma patient whose treatment included an IDH1 peptide vaccine. The receptors here all came from a young man with glioma.

This chain links TRBV27 with TRBJ1-5, with D possibly matching TRBD1 (5 bases). Germline V gene data show CDR1 as MNHEY and CDR2 as SMNVEV (reference sequence). The CDR3 loop spans 13 amino acids. V gave up 3 bases and J gave up 6 bases, with 9 bases separating them. The CDR3 nucleotides read TGTGCCAGCAGTTTCGAGGGGATTCAGCCCCAGCATTTT. Its translation is CASSFEGIQPQHF.

The chain employs TRBV5-5 and TRBJ1-5, with TRBD1 matching 8 bases. This CDR3 spans 14 amino acids. Germline V gene data show CDR1 as SGHKS and CDR2 as YYEKEE (reference sequence). After removal of 2 bases from V and 8 bases from J, the junction contained 6 bases not matched to a gene. CDR3 in amino acids: CASSFRQGREPQHF. The CDR3 DNA follows: TGTGCCAGCAGCTTTCGACAGGGGCGGGAGCCCCAGCATTTT.

The chain joins TRBV27 to TRBJ2-6; 7 bases fit TRBD1. CDR1 MNHEY and CDR2 SMNVEV come from the germline V gene (reference sequence). This CDR3 has 17 amino acids. V was clipped by 5 bases and J by 2 bases; unmatched bases: 9. CDR3 sequence: CASSRTEGAAGANVLTF. As DNA, the CDR3 is TGTGCCAGCAGTAGGACTGAGGGGGCGGCTGGGGCCAACGTCCTGACTTTC.

This clone came up once. This chain joins TRBV6-1 and TRBJ2-7, with D unresolved. The CDR3 is 13 amino acids. CDR1 is MNHNS, CDR2 SASEGT, per germline. Trimming removed 8 bases at V and 0 bases at J, with 11 bases between. The CDR3 reads CASRPAVSYEQYF. As DNA, the CDR3 is TGTGCCAGCCGACCGGCCGTCTCCTACGAGCAGTACTTC.

The table lists this clone with a few counts. V and J are TRBV6-1 and TRBJ1-1; 8 bases map to TRBD1. V trimming: 6 bases; J trimming: 4 bases; junction bases outside the gene matches: 4. The CDR3 contains 13 residues. The germline V gene has CDR1 MNHNS and CDR2 SASEGT. Here the CDR3 reads CASRPDRATEAFF. CDR3 DNA sequence: TGTGCCAGCAGGCCGGACAGGGCCACTGAAGCTTTCTTT.

This clone was detected only once. The chain has TRBV5-6 and TRBJ1-1, with TRBD1 identical over 7 bases. CDR1 is SGHDT, CDR2 YYEEEE, per germline. J lost 0 bases, V lost 3 bases, and 5 bases had no gene match. The CDR3 runs 15 residues. The CDR3 loop reads CASSSEQGMNTEAFF. Here the CDR3 DNA reads TGTGCCAGCAGCTCGGAACAGGGGATGAACACTGAAGCTTTCTTT.

In this sample, this clone turned up once. The chain recombines TRBV27 with TRBJ1-1; a weak D match, TRBD1 (5 bases). V lost 5 bases, J lost 1 base, and 11 bases lay in between. In germline, CDR1 is MNHEY, CDR2 SMNVEV (reference sequence). This CDR3 has 14 amino acids. Here the CDR3 reads CASSTTGGNTEAFF. CDR3 sequence (DNA): TGTGCCAGCAGTACCACCGGGGGGAACACTGAAGCTTTCTTT.

The chain is built from TRBV6-5 and TRBJ2-7; D tentatively reads TRBD1 or TRBD2 (6 bases each). Per germline, CDR1 MNHEY and CDR2 SVGAGI. Between the trimmed V and J ends, which lost 0 bases and 6 bases, there was a span of 15 bases. CDR3 length: 15 residues. The CDR3, as DNA: TGTGCCAGCAGTTACTCATCAGTTTCGGGGGCCGAGCAGTACTTC. It translates to CASSYSSVSGAEQYF.

The rearrangement uses TRBV2 and TRBJ1-1; D is unclear. The CDR3 runs to 14 residues. CDR1 is SNHLY, CDR2 FYNNEI, per germline. The germline V and J ends were trimmed by 5 bases and 0 bases, with 10 bases remaining between them. CDR3 sequence: CASSLLGMNTEAFF. CDR3 sequence (DNA): TGTGCCAGCAGTCTCCTAGGTATGAACACTGAAGCTTTCTTT.

The chain employs TRBV7-9 and TRBJ1-1; a possible D gene is TRBD1 (6 bases). Germline-derived CDR1 and CDR2 are SEHNR and FQNEAQ (reference sequence). Trimming stripped 5 bases from V and 4 bases from J, with 14 bases between. The CDR3 runs 14 residues. The CDR3 sequence is CASSTPGHSTEAFF. The CDR3 nucleotides are TGTGCCAGCAGCACACCGGGACATAGCACTGAAGCTTTCTTT.

The CDR3 DNA reads as TGTGCCAGCAGTGTCCCAGGGAACACGCAGTATTTT. This sequence encodes CASSVPGNTQYF. The chain is built from TRBV2 and TRBJ2-3; perhaps TRBD1 as D (5 bases). There are 12 residues in the CDR3. V was trimmed by 4 bases and J by 9 bases, leaving 11 bases between them. Germline values: CDR1 SNHLY, CDR2 FYNNEI.